One and the same sample provided the 23 T cell receptor beta chains below, sequenced in a study of siplizumab effects on memory and regulatory T cells. Produced via immunoSEQ multiplex PCR; TCRdb's table is partial and in-frame only. The data show about 82,000 clones, roughly 87% seen once. The sample taken for sequencing was Tregs sorted from blood. All receptors derive from a human donor in good health.

Comment on this clone: This sample includes further DNA sequences coding for the same CDR3. The genes are TRBV11-3 and TRBJ2-3; possible D gene TRBD1, 5 bases. Trimming stripped 6 bases from V and 1 base from J, with 8 bases between. This CDR3 region has 13 residues. Germline V gives CDR1 SGHNT, CDR2 YENEEA. CDR3 amino acids: CASSPQGTDTQYF. The DNA of the CDR3 is TGTGCCAGCAGTCCACAGGGCACAGATACGCAGTATTTT.

The chain couples TRBV7-9 to TRBJ2-7; TRBD1 agrees at 8 bases. V trimming: 5 bases; J trimming: 1 base; junction bases outside the gene matches: 4. There are 14 residues in the CDR3. The germline gives CDR1 SEHNR, CDR2 FQNEAQ (reference sequence). The CDR3 reads CASSAQGASYEQYF. Written as DNA, the CDR3 is TGTGCCAGCAGCGCCCAGGGGGCTTCCTACGAGCAGTACTTC.

This sequence joins TRBV5-4 and TRBJ2-3; D remains unclear. The V gene's germline CDR1 is SGHNT and CDR2 YYREEE (reference sequence). The ends were cut back, 0 bases at V and 2 bases at J, with 4 bases in the middle. This CDR3 is built from 13 residues. CDR3 sequence (DNA): TGTGCCAGCAGCTTGGTCCCCACAGATACGCAGTATTTT. It encodes CASSLVPTDTQYF.

The CDR3 spells CAWSPWGDGYTF. In DNA, the CDR3 is TGTGCCTGGAGTCCCTGGGGGGATGGCTACACCTTC. The rearrangement joins TRBV30 to TRBJ1-2, with D maybe TRBD1 (5 bases). Germline V gene data show CDR1 as GTSNPN and CDR2 as SVGIG (reference sequence). The CDR3 length is 12 residues. V was clipped by 2 bases and J by 6 bases, with 10 bases between them.

This chain uses TRBV5-1 with TRBJ2-1; 8 bases agree with TRBD2. CDR1 is SGHRS and CDR2 is YFSETQ in the germline V gene. J gave up 4 bases and V 9 bases, and 9 bases lay outside the gene matches. CDR3 size: 14 residues. CDR3 residues: CATTSGGNYNEQFF. DNA for the CDR3: TGCGCCACCACTTCGGGGGGGAATTACAATGAGCAGTTCTTC. Together with reference TRBV5-1 and TRBJ2-1, the CDR3 gives the full variable domain: KAGVTQTPRYLIKTRGQQVTLSCSPISGHRSVSWYQQTPGQGLQFLFEYFSETQRNKGNFPGRFSGRQFSNSRSEMNVSTLELGDSALYLCATTSGGNYNEQFFGPGTRLTVL.

The rearrangement joins TRBV5-4 to TRBJ1-3; D is unclear. The V end lost 1 base, the J end lost 0 bases, and 14 bases lay between the germline ends. From germline, CDR1 is SGHNT and CDR2 YYREEE (reference sequence). CDR3 size: 17 residues. The CDR3: CASSLFGRPSSGNTIYF. The CDR3 DNA reads as TGTGCCAGCAGCTTGTTTGGGAGACCCAGCTCTGGAAACACCATATATTTT. The variable domain in full, with the rest retrieved from reference TRBV5-4 and TRBJ1-3, is ETGVTQSPTHLIKTRGQQVTLRCSSQSGHNTVSWYQQALGQGPQFIFQYYREEENGRGNFPPRFSGLQFPNYSSELNVNALELDDSALYLCASSLFGRPSSGNTIYFGEGSWLTVV.

The J gene is TRBJ2-5, the V gene TRBV10-3; D might be TRBD2 (5 bases). V was trimmed by 4 bases and J by 5 bases, leaving 17 bases between them. The CDR3 consists of 15 residues. Germline CDR1 reads ENHRY; CDR2 reads SYGVKD. The CDR3 sequence is CAISGASGSRETQYF. The CDR3 DNA follows: TGTGCCATCAGTGGGGCGTCGGGGAGCAGGGAGACCCAGTACTTC.

The genes are TRBV15 and TRBJ1-4, with D possibly TRBD1 on 5 matching bases. The CDR3 totals 16 residues. Deletions cut 0 bases from V and 6 bases from J, with 14 bases between. Germline V gives CDR1 LNHNV, CDR2 YYDKDF (reference sequence). The CDR3 here is CATSRDIRVGDEKLFF. CDR3 nucleotide sequence: TGTGCCACCAGCAGAGATATCAGGGTTGGGGATGAAAAACTGTTTTTT. Full variable domain (remainder filled in from reference TRBV15 and TRBJ1-4): DAMVIQNPRYQVTQFGKPVTLSCSQTLNHNVMYWYQQKSSQAPKLLFHYYDKDFNNEADTPDNFQSRRPNTSFCFLDIRSPGLGDTAMYLCATSRDIRVGDEKLFFGSGTQLSVL.

This chain links TRBV15 with TRBJ1-1; no reliable D call. The CDR3 totals 14 residues. The V end was cut by 0 bases, the J end by 0 bases, with 5 bases between. Germline CDR1 reads LNHNV; CDR2 reads YYDKDF (reference sequence). For the CDR3, the DNA is TGTGCCACCAGCAGAGATTATTTGAACACTGAAGCTTTCTTT. The encoded protein is CATSRDYLNTEAFF.

This chain uses TRBV25-1 with TRBJ2-3, with D perhaps TRBD1 or TRBD2 (5 bases each). Trimming took off 9 bases at V and 2 bases at J, with 27 bases between the two ends. From germline, CDR1 is MGHDK and CDR2 SYGVNS. The CDR3 has 18 amino acids. The CDR3 DNA sequence: TGTGCCAGTCAAACGACGGACGGGCAGGGAGAATCCACAGATACGCAGTATTTT. It codes for CASQTTDGQGESTDTQYF.

This clone was recorded once. The rearrangement joins TRBV6-1 to TRBJ2-3; 8 nucleotides align to TRBD2. There are 14 residues in the CDR3. The germline V gene has CDR1 MNHNS and CDR2 SASEGT. The junction had 5 bases not matched to a gene; V was cut back by 7 bases and J by 2 bases. The CDR3 bases are TGTGCCAGCAATCGGGGGGGCGACACAGATACGCAGTATTTT. It is translated as CASNRGGDTDTQYF.

The V call is TRBV2, the J call TRBJ1-1; D might be TRBD1 (6 bases). This CDR3 contains 12 residues. The germline gives CDR1 SNHLY, CDR2 FYNNEI. The V gene lost 5 bases and the J gene lost 7 bases, with 11 bases spanning the gap. CDR3 DNA sequence: TGTGCCAGCAGTCCGGACAGAGATGAAGCTTTCTTT. Amino acids: CASSPDRDEAFF. The full variable domain, completed using reference TRBV2 and TRBJ1-1, is EPEVTQTPSHQVTQMGQEVILRCVPISNHLYFYWYRQILGQKVEFLVSFYNNEISEKSEIFDDQFSVERPDGSNFTLKIRSTKLEDSAMYFCASSPDRDEAFFGQGTRLTVV.

This clone turned up a few times. Germline and junction disagree at one end, which may indicate a read error. The rearrangement joins TRBV2 to TRBJ1-4; TRBD1 aligns across 8 bases. CDR1 and CDR2 (germline): SNHLY, FYNNEI. The CDR3 contains 13 residues. As DNA, the CDR3 is TGTGCCAGCAGGGGACAGGCCCTTAGAAAACTTTTTTTT. Translated: CASRGQALRKLFF. The full variable domain, its missing parts supplied by reference TRBV2 and TRBJ1-4, is EPEVTQTPSHQVTQMGQEVILRCVPISNHLYFYWYRQILGQKVEFLVSFYNNEISEKSEIFDDQFSVERPDGSNFTLKIRSTKLEDSAMYFCASRGQALRKLFFGSGTQLSVL.

A single count supports this clone. The chain couples TRBV13 to TRBJ1-2; TRBD1 is a possible D gene (6 bases). Per the germline V gene, CDR1 is PRHDT and CDR2 is FYEKMQ (reference sequence). Trimming stripped 7 bases from V and 3 bases from J, with 12 bases between. This CDR3 region has 13 residues. In nucleotides, the CDR3 is TGTGCCAGCAACCTCAGGGGTGACTATGGCTACACCTTC. Translated: CASNLRGDYGYTF.

The chain is built from TRBV10-3 and TRBJ1-1, with TRBD1 as a possible D gene (6 bases). Germline CDR1 is ENHRY and CDR2 is SYGVKD. The CDR3 runs to 13 residues. Trimming took 7 bases from V and 0 from J, leaving 9 bases between them. The CDR3: CAIKGQLNTEAFF. DNA of the CDR3: TGTGCCATCAAAGGACAGCTGAACACTGAAGCTTTCTTT.

This rearrangement joins TRBV7-9 to TRBJ2-7; D may be TRBD1 (6 bases). V shed 4 bases and J shed 3 bases, with 13 bases lying between them. The germline gives CDR1 SEHNR, CDR2 FQNEAQ (reference sequence). The CDR3 has 14 amino acids. CDR3: CASSSIGQHYEQYF. Written as DNA, the CDR3 is TGTGCCAGCAGCTCCATTGGACAGCACTACGAGCAGTACTTC. Drawing the rest from reference TRBV7-9 and TRBJ2-7, the complete variable domain is DTGVSQNPRHKITKRGQNVTFRCDPISEHNRLYWYRQTLGQGPEFLTYFQNEAQLEKSRLLSDRFSAERPKGSFSTLEIQRTEQGDSAMYLCASSSIGQHYEQYFGPGTRLTVT.

This clone was recorded only once. This sequence joins TRBV9 and TRBJ2-3, with 7 bases lining up with TRBD2. Germline CDR1 reads SGDLS; CDR2 reads YYNGEE. The ends lost 3 bases at V and 1 base at J; junction bases unmatched: 11. CDR3 length equals 17 residues. The CDR3 reads CASSGGGVPRGTDTQYF. The CDR3 nucleotides read TGTGCCAGCAGCGGCGGGGGAGTACCACGGGGCACAGATACGCAGTATTTT.

The CDR3 region is CASSYPLGEQFF. In DNA, the CDR3 is TGTGCCAGCAGTTACCCCCTGGGGGAGCAGTTCTTC. The rearrangement uses TRBV6-5 and TRBJ2-1, with no clear D. V was shortened by 2 bases and J by 10 bases, with 9 bases between the two germline ends. Germline V gives CDR1 MNHEY, CDR2 SVGAGI. CDR3 length equals 12 residues.

The CDR3 nucleotides are TGTGCCAGCAGCTACAGAACAACTAATGAAAAACTGTTTTTT. The encoded protein is CASSYRTTNEKLFF. The gene calls are TRBV6-5 and TRBJ1-4; D is ambiguous. V gave up 6 bases and J gave up 0 bases, with 8 bases separating them. In germline, CDR1 is MNHEY, CDR2 SVGAGI. The CDR3 is 14 residues long.

The gene calls are TRBV6-1 and TRBJ1-5; TRBD1 is a possible D gene (6 bases). The V gene lost 8 bases and the J gene lost 5 bases, with 13 bases spanning the gap. CDR1 and CDR2 from the germline V gene are MNHNS and SASEGT. CDR3 size: 13 residues. CDR3 nucleotide sequence: TGTGCCAGCCAGGGGCAGGGCGATCAGCCCCAGCATTTT. It is translated as CASQGQGDQPQHF.

This chain uses TRBV5-6 with TRBJ2-2; D might be TRBD1 (6 bases). Germline CDR1 reads SGHDT; CDR2 reads YYEEEE. V lost 1 base to trimming and J lost 6 bases, with 13 bases between them. The CDR3 has 15 amino acids. As DNA, the CDR3 is TGTGCCAGCAGCTTGATTACAGGGCCTTCCGGGGAGCTGTTTTTT. Amino acids: CASSLITGPSGELFF.

This chain connects TRBV2 to TRBJ2-2; D might be TRBD1 or TRBD2, each matching 5 bases. CDR3 length equals 12 residues. Germline V gives CDR1 SNHLY, CDR2 FYNNEI. V was cut by 6 bases and J by 6 bases, with 8 bases left in between. In nucleotides, the CDR3 is TGTGCCAGCAGCCCGGGACCCGGGGAGCTGTTTTTT. Translating gives CASSPGPGELFF. The full variable domain, completed using reference TRBV2 and TRBJ2-2, is EPEVTQTPSHQVTQMGQEVILRCVPISNHLYFYWYRQILGQKVEFLVSFYNNEISEKSEIFDDQFSVERPDGSNFTLKIRSTKLEDSAMYFCASSPGPGELFFGEGSRLTVL.

V gene TRBV27 combines with J gene TRBJ2-7; D gene unclear. In germline, CDR1 is MNHEY, CDR2 SMNVEV (reference sequence). The CDR3 consists of 14 residues. The germline V and J ends were trimmed by 4 bases and 2 bases, with 12 bases remaining between them. The CDR3 reads CASSSWLPPYEQYF. CDR3 coding DNA: TGTGCCAGCAGTTCCTGGCTACCCCCCTACGAGCAGTACTTC.